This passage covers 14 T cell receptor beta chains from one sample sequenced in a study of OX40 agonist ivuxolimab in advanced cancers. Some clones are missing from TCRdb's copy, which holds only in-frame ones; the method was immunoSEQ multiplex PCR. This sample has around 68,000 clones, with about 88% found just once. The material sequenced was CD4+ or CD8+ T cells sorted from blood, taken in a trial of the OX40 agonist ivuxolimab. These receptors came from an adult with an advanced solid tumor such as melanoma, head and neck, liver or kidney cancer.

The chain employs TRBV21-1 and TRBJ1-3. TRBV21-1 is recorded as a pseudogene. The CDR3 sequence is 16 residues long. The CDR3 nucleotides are TGTGCCAGCAGCAAATCCATCTTAGGGCCTGGAAACACCATATATTTT. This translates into CASSKSILGPGNTIYF.

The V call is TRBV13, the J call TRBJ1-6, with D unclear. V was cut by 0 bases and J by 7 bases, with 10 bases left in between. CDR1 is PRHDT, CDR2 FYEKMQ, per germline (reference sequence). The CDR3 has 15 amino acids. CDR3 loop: CASSLGARLNSPLHF. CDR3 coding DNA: TGTGCCAGCAGCTTAGGGGCACGGCTCAATTCACCCCTCCACTTT.

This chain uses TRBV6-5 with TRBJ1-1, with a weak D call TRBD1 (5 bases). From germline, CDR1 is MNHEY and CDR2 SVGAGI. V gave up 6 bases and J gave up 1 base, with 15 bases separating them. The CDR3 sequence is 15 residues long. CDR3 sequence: CASRSGTGANTEAFF. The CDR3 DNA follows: TGTGCCAGCAGATCGGGGACCGGGGCGAACACTGAAGCTTTCTTT.

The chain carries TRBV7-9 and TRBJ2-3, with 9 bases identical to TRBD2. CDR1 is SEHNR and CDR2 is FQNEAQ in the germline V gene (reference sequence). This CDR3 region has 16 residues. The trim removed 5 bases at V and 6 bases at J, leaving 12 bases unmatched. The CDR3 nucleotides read TGTGCCAGCAGCCGGATTAGCGGGAGTGGAATGGATACGCAGTATTTT. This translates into CASSRISGSGMDTQYF.

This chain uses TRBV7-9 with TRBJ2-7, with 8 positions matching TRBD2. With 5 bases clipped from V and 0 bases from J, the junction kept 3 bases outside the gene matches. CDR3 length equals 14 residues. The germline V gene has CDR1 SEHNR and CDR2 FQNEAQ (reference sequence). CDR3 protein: CASSRTSSSYEQYF. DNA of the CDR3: TGTGCCAGCAGCCGGACTAGCAGCTCCTACGAGCAGTACTTC.

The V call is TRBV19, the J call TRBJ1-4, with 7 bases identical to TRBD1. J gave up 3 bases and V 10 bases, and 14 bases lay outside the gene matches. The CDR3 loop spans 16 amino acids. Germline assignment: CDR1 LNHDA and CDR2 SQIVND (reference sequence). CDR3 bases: TGTGCCACAAGACAAGGACAGGCGGCGTCTAATGAAAAACTGTTTTTT. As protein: CATRQGQAASNEKLFF. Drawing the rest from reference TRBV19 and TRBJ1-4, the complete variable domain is DGGITQSPKYLFRKEGQNVTLSCEQNLNHDAMYWYRQDPGQGLRLIYYSQIVNDFQKGDIAEGYSVSREKKESFPLTVTSAQKNPTAFYLCATRQGQAASNEKLFFGSGTQLSVL.

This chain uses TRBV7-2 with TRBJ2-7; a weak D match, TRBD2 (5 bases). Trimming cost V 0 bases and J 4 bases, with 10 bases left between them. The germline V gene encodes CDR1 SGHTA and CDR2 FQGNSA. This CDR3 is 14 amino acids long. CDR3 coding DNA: TGTGCCAGCAGCTTAGCGAAGGGCGGGTACGAGCAGTACTTC. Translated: CASSLAKGGYEQYF.

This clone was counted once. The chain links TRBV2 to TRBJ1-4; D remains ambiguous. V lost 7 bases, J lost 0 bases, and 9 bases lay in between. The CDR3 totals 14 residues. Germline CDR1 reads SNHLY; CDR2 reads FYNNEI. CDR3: CASMKEATNEKLFF. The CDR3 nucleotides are TGTGCCAGCATGAAGGAGGCAACTAATGAAAAACTGTTTTTT.

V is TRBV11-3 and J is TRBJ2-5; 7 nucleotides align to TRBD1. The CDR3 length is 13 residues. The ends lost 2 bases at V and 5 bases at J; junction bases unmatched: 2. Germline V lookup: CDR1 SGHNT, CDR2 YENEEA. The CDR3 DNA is TGTGCCAGCAGCTTAACAGGGGAGGAGACCCAGTACTTC. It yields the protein CASSLTGEETQYF.

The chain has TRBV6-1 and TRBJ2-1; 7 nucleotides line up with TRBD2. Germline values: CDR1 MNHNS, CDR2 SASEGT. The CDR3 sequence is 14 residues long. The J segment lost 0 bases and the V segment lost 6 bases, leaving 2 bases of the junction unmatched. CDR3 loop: CASSWTSSYNEQFF. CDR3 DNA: TGTGCCAGCAGCTGGACTAGCTCCTACAATGAGCAGTTCTTC.

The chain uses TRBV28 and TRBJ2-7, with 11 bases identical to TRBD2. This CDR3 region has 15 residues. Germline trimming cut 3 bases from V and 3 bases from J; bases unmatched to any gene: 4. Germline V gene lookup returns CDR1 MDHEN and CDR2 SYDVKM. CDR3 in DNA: TGTGCCAGCAGTTTTAGACTAGCGGGATACTACGAGCAGTACTTC. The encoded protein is CASSFRLAGYYEQYF.

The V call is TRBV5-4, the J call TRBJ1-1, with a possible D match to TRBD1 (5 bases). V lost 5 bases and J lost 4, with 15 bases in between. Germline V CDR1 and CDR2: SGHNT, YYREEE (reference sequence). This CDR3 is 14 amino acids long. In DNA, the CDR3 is TGTGCCAGCAGTATGGGGGGGAGGTCCACTGAAGCTTTCTTT. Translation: CASSMGGRSTEAFF.

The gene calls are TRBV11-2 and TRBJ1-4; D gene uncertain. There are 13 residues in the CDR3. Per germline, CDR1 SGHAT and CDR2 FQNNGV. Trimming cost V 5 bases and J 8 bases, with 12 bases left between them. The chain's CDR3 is CASSPGRYEKLFF. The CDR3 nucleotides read TGTGCCAGCAGCCCCGGGAGGTACGAAAAACTGTTTTTT.

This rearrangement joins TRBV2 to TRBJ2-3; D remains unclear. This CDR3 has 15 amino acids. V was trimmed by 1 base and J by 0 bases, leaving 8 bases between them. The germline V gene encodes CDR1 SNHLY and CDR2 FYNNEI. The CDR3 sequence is CASSEGADSTDTQYF. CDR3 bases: TGTGCCAGCAGTGAAGGGGCGGATAGCACAGATACGCAGTATTTT.